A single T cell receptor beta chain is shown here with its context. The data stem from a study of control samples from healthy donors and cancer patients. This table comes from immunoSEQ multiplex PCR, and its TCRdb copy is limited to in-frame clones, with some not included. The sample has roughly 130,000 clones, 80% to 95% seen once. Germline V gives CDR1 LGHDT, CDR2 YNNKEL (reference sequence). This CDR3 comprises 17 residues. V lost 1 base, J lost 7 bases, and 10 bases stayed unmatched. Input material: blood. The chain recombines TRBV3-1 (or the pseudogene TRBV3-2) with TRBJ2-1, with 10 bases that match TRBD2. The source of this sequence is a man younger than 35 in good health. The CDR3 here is CASSQATSGGGRNEQFF. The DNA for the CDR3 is TGTGCCAGCAGCCAAGCGACCAGCGGGGGGGGGCGGAATGAGCAGTTCTTC.